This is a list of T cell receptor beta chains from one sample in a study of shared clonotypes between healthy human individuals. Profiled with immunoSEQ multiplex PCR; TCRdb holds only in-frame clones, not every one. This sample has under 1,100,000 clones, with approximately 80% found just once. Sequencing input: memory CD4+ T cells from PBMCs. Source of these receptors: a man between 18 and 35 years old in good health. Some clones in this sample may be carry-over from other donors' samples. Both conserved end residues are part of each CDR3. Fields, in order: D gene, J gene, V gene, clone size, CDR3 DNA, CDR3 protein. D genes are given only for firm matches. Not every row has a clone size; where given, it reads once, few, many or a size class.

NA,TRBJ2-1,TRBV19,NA,TGTGCCAGTAATACATACAATGAGCAGTTCTTC,CASNTYNEQFF
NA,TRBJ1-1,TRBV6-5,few,TGTGCCAGCAGTACGAGATCGTCCTGGGACACTGAAGCTTTCTTT,CASSTRSSWDTEAFF
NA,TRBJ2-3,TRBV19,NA,TGTGCCAGTAGTAGACTTGGACACACAGATACGCAGTATTTT,CASSRLGHTDTQYF
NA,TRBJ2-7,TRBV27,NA,TGTGCCAGCAGTTTATCGTTTCGGGGGACAGTCCCCTACGAGCAGTACTTC,CASSLSFRGTVPYEQYF
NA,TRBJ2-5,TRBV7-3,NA,TGTGCCAGCAGCCCAGGGGGAGGTACAGAGACCCAGTACTTC,CASSPGGGTETQYF
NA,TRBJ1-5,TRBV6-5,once,TGTGCCAGCAGTTCCCTAAGGGCGACGGAAAATCAGCCCCAGCATTTT,CASSSLRATENQPQHF
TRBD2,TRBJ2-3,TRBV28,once,TGTGCCAGCAGTTTAAACCCCGGGGCGGGAGGGCCGACAGATACGCAGTATTTT,CASSLNPGAGGPTDTQYF
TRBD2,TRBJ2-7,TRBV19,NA,TGTGCCAGTACCATCACCGGAGGGACTAGCGGCTACGAGCAGTACTTC,CASTITGGTSGYEQYF
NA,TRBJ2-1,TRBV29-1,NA,TGCAGCGTTGCCCAATTAGCTGTGAGCTCCTACAATGAGCAGTTCTTC,CSVAQLAVSSYNEQFF
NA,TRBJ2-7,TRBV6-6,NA,TGTGCCAGCAGTTCCGGGACCCCCTCCTACGAGCAGTACTTC,CASSSGTPSYEQYF
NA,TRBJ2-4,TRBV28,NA,TGTGCCAGCGGCCTACGACAGCCCAAAAACATTCAGTACTTC,CASGLRQPKNIQYF
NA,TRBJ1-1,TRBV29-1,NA,TGCAGCGTAGCAGGGGTTATGAACACTGAAGCTTTCTTT,CSVAGVMNTEAFF
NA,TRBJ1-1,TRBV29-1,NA,TGCAGCGCGGACGGGGAAGACACTGAAGCTTTCTTT,CSADGEDTEAFF
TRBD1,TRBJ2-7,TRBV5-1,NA,TGCGCCAGCAGCTCCGGGACAGGGGGCGGGGAGCAGTACTTC,CASSSGTGGGEQYF
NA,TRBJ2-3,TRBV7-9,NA,TGTGCCAGCTTACGGACCTCTAGCACAGATACGCAGTATTTT,CASLRTSSTDTQYF
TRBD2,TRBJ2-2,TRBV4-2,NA,TGTGCCAGCAGCCAAGACCCCTTGCCGGGGGGCACCGGGGAGCTGTTTTTT,CASSQDPLPGGTGELFF
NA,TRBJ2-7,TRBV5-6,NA,TGTGCCAGCAGCCTCGGGCAGGGGTACTACGAGCAGTACTTC,CASSLGQGYYEQYF
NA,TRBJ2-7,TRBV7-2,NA,TGTGCCAGCAGCTTAGTGGGAGGAGGACTCTTGGCCTCCTACGAGCAGTACTTC,CASSLVGGGLLASYEQYF
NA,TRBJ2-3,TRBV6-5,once,TGTGCCAGCAGTGGGAGGAGCGGTGGGGATACGCAGTATTTT,CASSGRSGGDTQYF
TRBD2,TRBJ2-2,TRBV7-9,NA,TGTGCCAGCAGCCCCCCGTGGCGGGAGAGTCCGGCCGGGGAGCTGTTTTTT,CASSPPWRESPAGELFF